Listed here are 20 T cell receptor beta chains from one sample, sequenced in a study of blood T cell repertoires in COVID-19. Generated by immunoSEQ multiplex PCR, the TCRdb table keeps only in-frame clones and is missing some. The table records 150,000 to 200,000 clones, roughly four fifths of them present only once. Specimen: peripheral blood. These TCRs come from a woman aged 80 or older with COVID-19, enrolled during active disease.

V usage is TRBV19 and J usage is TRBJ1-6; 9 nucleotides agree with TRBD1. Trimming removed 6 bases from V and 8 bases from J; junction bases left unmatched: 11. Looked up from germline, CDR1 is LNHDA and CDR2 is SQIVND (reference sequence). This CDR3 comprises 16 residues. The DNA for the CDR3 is TGTGCCAGTAGCCCCATCCCGGGACAGGGTTATTCACCCCTCCACTTT. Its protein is CASSPIPGQGYSPLHF.

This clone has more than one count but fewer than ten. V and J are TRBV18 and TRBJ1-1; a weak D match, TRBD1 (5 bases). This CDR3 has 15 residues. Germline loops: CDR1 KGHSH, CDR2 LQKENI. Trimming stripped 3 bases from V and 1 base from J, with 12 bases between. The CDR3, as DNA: TGTGCCAGCTCACCCATGGCAGGGCGGAACACTGAAGCTTTCTTT. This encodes CASSPMAGRNTEAFF.

In DNA, the CDR3 is TGTGCCACCGCCCCACAGGGGGGCTATGGCTACACCTTC. Translation gives CATAPQGGYGYTF. V and J are TRBV10-3 and TRBJ1-2; TRBD1 matches at 8 bases. The CDR3 loop spans 13 amino acids. V trimming: 10 bases; J trimming: 4 bases; junction bases outside the gene matches: 8. CDR1 is ENHRY, CDR2 SYGVKD, per germline.

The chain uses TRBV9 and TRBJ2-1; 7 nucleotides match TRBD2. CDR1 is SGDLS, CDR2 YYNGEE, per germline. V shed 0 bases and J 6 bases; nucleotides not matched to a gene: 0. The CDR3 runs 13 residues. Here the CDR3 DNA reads TGTGCCAGCAGCGTAGGCGGGGGCAATGAGCAGTTCTTC. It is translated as CASSVGGGNEQFF. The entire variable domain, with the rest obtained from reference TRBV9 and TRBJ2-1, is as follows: DSGVTQTPKHLITATGQRVTLRCSPRSGDLSVYWYQQSLDQGLQFLIQYYNGEERAKGNILERFSAQQFPDLHSELNLSSLELGDSALYFCASSVGGGNEQFFGPGTRLTVL.

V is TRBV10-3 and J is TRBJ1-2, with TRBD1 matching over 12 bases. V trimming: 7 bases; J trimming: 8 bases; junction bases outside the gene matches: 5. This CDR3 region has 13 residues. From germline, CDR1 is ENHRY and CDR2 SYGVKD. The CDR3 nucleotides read TGTGCCATCATCTCGGGACAGGGGGCCGGCTACACCTTC. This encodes CAIISGQGAGYTF.

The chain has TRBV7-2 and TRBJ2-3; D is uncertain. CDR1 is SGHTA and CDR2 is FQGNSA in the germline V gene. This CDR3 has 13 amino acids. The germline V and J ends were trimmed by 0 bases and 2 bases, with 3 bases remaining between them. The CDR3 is CASSLANTDTQYF. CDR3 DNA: TGTGCCAGCAGCTTAGCTAACACAGATACGCAGTATTTT.

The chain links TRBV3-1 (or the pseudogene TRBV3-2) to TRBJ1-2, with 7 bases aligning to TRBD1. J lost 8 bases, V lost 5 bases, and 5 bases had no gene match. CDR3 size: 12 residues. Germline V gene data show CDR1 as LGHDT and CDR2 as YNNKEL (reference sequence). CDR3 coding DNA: TGTGCCAGCAGCGAAAGACAGGGAGGCTACACCTTC. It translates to CASSERQGGYTF.

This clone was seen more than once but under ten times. CDR3 nucleotide sequence: TGTGCCAGCAGCTCGGGAGGACAGGGGGGTTTTTCACCCCTCCACTTT. It is translated as CASSSGGQGGFSPLHF. V gene TRBV5-4 combines with J gene TRBJ1-6; TRBD1 matches at 10 bases. The CDR3 covers 16 residues. J gave up 9 bases and V 3 bases, and 9 bases lay outside the gene matches. CDR1 and CDR2 from the germline V gene are SGHNT and YYREEE (reference sequence).

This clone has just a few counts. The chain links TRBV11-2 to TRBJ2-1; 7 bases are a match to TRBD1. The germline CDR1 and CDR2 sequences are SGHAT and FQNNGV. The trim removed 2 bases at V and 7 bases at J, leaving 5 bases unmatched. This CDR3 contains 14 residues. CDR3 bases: TGTGCCAGCAGCTTACAAGGCAGGGGGAATGAGCAGTTCTTC. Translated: CASSLQGRGNEQFF.

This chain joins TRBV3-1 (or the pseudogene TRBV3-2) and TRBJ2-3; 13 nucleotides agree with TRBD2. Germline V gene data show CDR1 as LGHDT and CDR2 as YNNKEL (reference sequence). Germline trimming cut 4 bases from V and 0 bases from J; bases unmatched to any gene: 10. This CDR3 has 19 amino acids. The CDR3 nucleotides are TGTGCCAGCAGCCTCTGGGGGACTAGCGGGGACCCTAGCACAGATACGCAGTATTTT. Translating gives CASSLWGTSGDPSTDTQYF.

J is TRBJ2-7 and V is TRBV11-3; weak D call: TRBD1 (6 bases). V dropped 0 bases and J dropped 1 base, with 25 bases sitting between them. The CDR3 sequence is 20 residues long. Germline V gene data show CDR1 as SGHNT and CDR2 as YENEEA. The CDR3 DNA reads TGTGCCAGCAGCTTAGATATGACCTCGTGGGGATATCAGGGGTCCTACGAGCAGTACTTC. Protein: CASSLDMTSWGYQGSYEQYF.

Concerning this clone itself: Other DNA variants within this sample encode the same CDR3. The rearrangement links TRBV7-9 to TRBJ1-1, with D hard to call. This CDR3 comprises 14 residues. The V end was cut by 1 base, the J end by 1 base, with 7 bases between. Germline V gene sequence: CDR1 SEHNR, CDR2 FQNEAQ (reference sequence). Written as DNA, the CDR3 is TGTGCCAGCAGCTTAGGGGCAGGGAACACTGAAGCTTTCTTT. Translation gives CASSLGAGNTEAFF.

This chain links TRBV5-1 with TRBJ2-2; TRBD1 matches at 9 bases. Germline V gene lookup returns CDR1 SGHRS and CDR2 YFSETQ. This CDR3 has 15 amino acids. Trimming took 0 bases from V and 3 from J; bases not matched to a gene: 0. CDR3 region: CASSLDRGHTGELFF. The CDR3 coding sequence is TGCGCCAGCAGCTTGGACAGGGGGCACACCGGGGAGCTGTTTTTT.

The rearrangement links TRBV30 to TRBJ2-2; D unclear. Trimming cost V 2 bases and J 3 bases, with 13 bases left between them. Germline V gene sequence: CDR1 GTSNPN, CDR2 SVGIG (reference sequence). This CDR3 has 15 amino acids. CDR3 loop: CAWSSGRSHTGELFF. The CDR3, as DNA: TGTGCCTGGAGTTCAGGCCGAAGCCACACCGGGGAGCTGTTTTTT.

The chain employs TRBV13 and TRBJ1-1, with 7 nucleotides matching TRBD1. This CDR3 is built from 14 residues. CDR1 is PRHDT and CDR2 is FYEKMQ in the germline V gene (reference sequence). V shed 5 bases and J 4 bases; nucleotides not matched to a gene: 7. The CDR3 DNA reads TGTGCCAGCAGCGAGCAAGGGGGCGGCACTGAAGCTTTCTTT. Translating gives CASSEQGGGTEAFF.

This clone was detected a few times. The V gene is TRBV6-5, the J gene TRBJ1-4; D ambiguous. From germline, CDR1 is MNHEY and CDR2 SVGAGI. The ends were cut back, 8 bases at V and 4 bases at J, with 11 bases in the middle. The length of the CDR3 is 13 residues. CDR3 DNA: TGTGCCAGCCGATGGCAGAATAATGAAAAACTGTTTTTT. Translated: CASRWQNNEKLFF.

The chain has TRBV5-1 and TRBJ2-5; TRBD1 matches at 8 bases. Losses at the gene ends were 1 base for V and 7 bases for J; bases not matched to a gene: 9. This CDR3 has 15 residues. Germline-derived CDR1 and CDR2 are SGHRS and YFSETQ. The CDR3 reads CASSLTSGGEGTQYF. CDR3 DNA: TGCGCCAGCAGCTTGACGTCAGGGGGCGAAGGGACCCAGTACTTC.

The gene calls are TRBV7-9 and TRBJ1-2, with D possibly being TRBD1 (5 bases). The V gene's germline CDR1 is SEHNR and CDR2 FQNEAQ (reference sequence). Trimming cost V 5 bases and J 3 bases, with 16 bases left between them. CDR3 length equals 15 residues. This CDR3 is CASSPGLLLDYGYTF. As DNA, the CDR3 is TGTGCCAGCAGCCCGGGACTTCTATTGGACTATGGCTACACCTTC.

CDR3 in amino acids: CASSETGTNYGYTF. The CDR3, as DNA: TGTGCCAGCAGTGAGACAGGGACTAACTATGGCTACACCTTC. The V and J genes are TRBV2 and TRBJ1-2, with 7 bases lining up with TRBD1. This CDR3 has 14 residues. V lost 3 bases to trimming and J lost 0 bases; unmatched junction nucleotides: 1. Germline CDR1 SNHLY, CDR2 FYNNEI.

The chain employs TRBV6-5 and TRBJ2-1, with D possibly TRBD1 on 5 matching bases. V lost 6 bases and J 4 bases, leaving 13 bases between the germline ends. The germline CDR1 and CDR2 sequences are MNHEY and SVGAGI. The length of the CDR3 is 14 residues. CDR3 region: CASRVTGPYNEQFF. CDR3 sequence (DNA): TGTGCCAGCAGGGTTACAGGACCTTACAATGAGCAGTTCTTC.